One sample yielded the 30 T cell receptor beta chains listed below, sequenced in a study of blood T cell repertoires in COVID-19. Some clones are missing from TCRdb's copy, which holds only in-frame ones; the method was immunoSEQ multiplex PCR. Of approximately 230,000 clones in the sample, 87% are singletons; the top ten hold around 6%. What was sequenced was PBMCs or T cells enriched from blood (not recorded which). Receptors were obtained from a woman in her twenties or thirties with acute COVID-19.

This clone is a singleton in its sample. The J gene is TRBJ1-3, the V gene TRBV6-1; TRBD1 might be the D (5 bases). CDR3 length equals 17 residues. Germline CDR1 and CDR2: MNHNS and SASEGT. Trimming left V 1 base short and J 4 bases short, with 17 bases between. DNA of the CDR3: TGTGCCAGCAGTGAAGGGGGTACAGCAGGGTTGGGAAACACCATATATTTT. Its translation is CASSEGGTAGLGNTIYF.

The genes are TRBV15 and TRBJ2-3, with TRBD1 matching over 11 bases. Germline V gene sequence: CDR1 LNHNV, CDR2 YYDKDF (reference sequence). The trim removed 4 bases at V and 5 bases at J, leaving 5 bases unmatched. This CDR3 is built from 15 residues. This CDR3 is CATSMDRGRLDTQYF. In DNA form, the CDR3 reads TGTGCCACCAGCATGGACAGGGGGCGACTAGATACGCAGTATTTT.

This chain connects TRBV11-3 to TRBJ1-1; D is unclear. CDR1 is SGHNT and CDR2 is YENEEA in the germline V gene. This CDR3 region has 13 residues. Trimming pared 3 bases from V and 6 bases from J, leaving 11 bases between. In nucleotides, the CDR3 is TGTGCCAGCAGCTTGGGCGGGGAGGCTGAAGCTTTCTTT. This codes for CASSLGGEAEAFF.

The V gene is TRBV2, the J gene TRBJ2-3, with 7 bases lining up with TRBD1. Germline V gene data show CDR1 as SNHLY and CDR2 as FYNNEI. Losses at the gene ends were 6 bases for V and 3 bases for J; bases not matched to a gene: 9. The CDR3 is 15 residues long. CDR3 coding DNA: TGTGCCAGCAGGGCTCAGGGGGTTAGAACAGATACGCAGTATTTT. Its protein is CASRAQGVRTDTQYF.

The chain recombines TRBV10-3 with TRBJ2-7; D is ambiguous. Germline assignment: CDR1 ENHRY and CDR2 SYGVKD. The CDR3 contains 14 residues. Trimming cost V 2 bases and J 0 bases, with 8 bases left between them. The CDR3 sequence: CAISELSDSYEQYF. The CDR3 region has the DNA TGTGCCATCAGTGAGCTTAGTGACTCCTACGAGCAGTACTTC.

The V and J genes are TRBV28 and TRBJ1-2, with D perhaps TRBD1 (5 bases). V lost 4 bases and J 5 bases, leaving 8 bases between the germline ends. The CDR3 length is 12 residues. Germline V lookup: CDR1 MDHEN, CDR2 SYDVKM. The CDR3 DNA follows: TGTGCCAGCAGTTCTCAGGGTTATGGCTACACCTTC. Translating it yields CASSSQGYGYTF.

A few counts support this clone. The chain has TRBV7-3 and TRBJ2-5, with unresolved D. Trimming cost V 5 bases and J 1 base, with 11 bases left between them. CDR3 length: 14 residues. CDR1 is SGHTA and CDR2 is FQGTGA in the germline V gene. The CDR3: CASSPSGGQETQYF. CDR3 nucleotides: TGTGCCAGCAGCCCCTCGGGTGGCCAAGAGACCCAGTACTTC.

This chain uses TRBV27 with TRBJ2-7; 7 bases are shared with TRBD1. CDR1 and CDR2 from the germline V gene are MNHEY and SMNVEV (reference sequence). V lost 6 bases to trimming and J lost 5 bases; unmatched junction nucleotides: 4. The CDR3 is 12 residues long. The CDR3 here is CASRTGAHEQYF. DNA for the CDR3: TGTGCCAGCAGAACAGGGGCCCACGAGCAGTACTTC.

The chain employs TRBV11-2 and TRBJ1-2; D uncertain. The V gene's germline CDR1 is SGHAT and CDR2 FQNNGV. With 1 base removed from V and 4 bases from J, the gap between germline ends came to 22 bases. The CDR3 is 18 residues long. CDR3 nucleotide sequence: TGTGCCAGCAGCTTAGCCTTTCCGAAGAGGGAGAAGGTCTATGGCTACACCTTC. Amino acids: CASSLAFPKREKVYGYTF.

J is TRBJ2-1 and V is TRBV24-1, with D possibly TRBD1 on 5 matching bases. The CDR3 consists of 17 residues. Germline lookup yields CDR1 KGHDR and CDR2 SFDVKD. V dropped 2 bases and J dropped 0 bases, with 13 bases sitting between them. CDR3 sequence: CATSDSTASNSYNEQFF. For the CDR3, the DNA is TGTGCCACCAGTGATTCGACAGCCTCCAACTCCTACAATGAGCAGTTCTTC.

The chain employs TRBV5-6 and TRBJ2-7; 7 bases agree with TRBD2. This CDR3 region has 13 residues. Germline V gene data show CDR1 as SGHDT and CDR2 as YYEEEE. Unmatched junction bases numbered 17, after V lost 7 bases and J lost 13 bases. CDR3: CASLRAGTGTTYF. For the CDR3, the DNA is TGTGCCAGCCTACGAGCCGGTACCGGGACTACATACTTC.

V usage is TRBV7-2 and J usage is TRBJ1-6; D is ambiguous. The germline V gene encodes CDR1 SGHTA and CDR2 FQGNSA. The length of the CDR3 is 14 residues. Trimming shortened V by 3 bases and J by 6 bases, and 9 bases separated the two germline ends. CDR3 sequence (DNA): TGTGCCAGCAGCTTTTCGGGGTTTAATTCACCCCTCCACTTT. This codes for CASSFSGFNSPLHF.

The chain has TRBV7-2 and TRBJ1-4; D gene ambiguous. Germline-derived CDR1 and CDR2 are SGHTA and FQGNSA. The V gene lost 2 bases and the J gene lost 5 bases, with 9 bases spanning the gap. The CDR3 totals 14 residues. CDR3 bases: TGTGCCAGCAGCTTAAGCGGCCAAAATGAAAAACTGTTTTTT. Translation: CASSLSGQNEKLFF.

CDR3 DNA sequence: TGCGCCAGCAGCTTGGAAAGGTTGGCGGGTTCACCCCTCCACTTT. Encoded protein: CASSLERLAGSPLHF. This sequence joins TRBV5-1 and TRBJ1-6, with D unclear. The germline V and J ends were trimmed by 0 bases and 9 bases, with 13 bases remaining between them. CDR3 size: 15 residues. CDR1 and CDR2 from the germline V gene are SGHRS and YFSETQ.

The chain joins TRBV28 to TRBJ1-1; a weak D match, TRBD1 (5 bases). The CDR3 runs 14 residues. Looked up from germline, CDR1 is MDHEN and CDR2 is SYDVKM. With 2 bases removed from V and 3 bases from J, the gap between germline ends came to 10 bases. The CDR3 sequence: CASSLHKGDTEAFF. Here the CDR3 DNA reads TGTGCCAGCAGTTTACATAAAGGGGACACTGAAGCTTTCTTT.

The CDR3 sequence is CASSLWLVGAENTEAFF. Written as DNA, the CDR3 is TGTGCCAGCAGTTTATGGTTAGTTGGGGCGGAGAACACTGAAGCTTTCTTT. The chain couples TRBV28 to TRBJ1-1; D possibly corresponds to TRBD1 (5 bases). The germline V gene has CDR1 MDHEN and CDR2 SYDVKM. The CDR3 is made up of 17 amino acids. The V and J ends lost 0 bases and 1 base respectively, with 15 bases between them.

The chain links TRBV5-1 to TRBJ2-1; perhaps TRBD2 as D (6 bases). V dropped 0 bases and J dropped 4 bases, with 11 bases sitting between them. CDR3 length equals 15 residues. Germline loops: CDR1 SGHRS, CDR2 YFSETQ. DNA for the CDR3: TGCGCCAGCAGCTTGGAGGGGACTCTTTACAATGAGCAGTTCTTC. Amino acids: CASSLEGTLYNEQFF.

The J gene is TRBJ1-5, the V gene TRBV7-8, with D maybe TRBD1 (5 bases). Trimming pared 1 base from V and 1 base from J, leaving 14 bases between. Germline V gene data show CDR1 as SGHVS and CDR2 as FQNEAQ. The CDR3 has 17 residues. The CDR3 here is CASSLDLWGGSNQPQHF. The CDR3 DNA is TGTGCCAGCAGCTTAGACCTTTGGGGGGGAAGCAATCAGCCCCAGCATTTT. Looking up the rest from reference TRBV7-8 and TRBJ1-5 gives the full variable domain: GAGVSQSPRYKVAKRGQDVALRCDPISGHVSLFWYQQALGQGPEFLTYFQNEAQLDKSGLPSDRFFAERPEGSVSTLKIQRTQQEDSAVYLCASSLDLWGGSNQPQHFGDGTRLSIL.

The chain employs TRBV28 and TRBJ1-2; TRBD1 agrees at 7 bases. CDR1 and CDR2 from the germline V gene are MDHEN and SYDVKM. The CDR3 has 13 amino acids. Trimming at V came to 4 bases and at J to 8 bases, leaving 7 bases not matched to a gene. The CDR3 DNA reads as TGTGCCAGCAGTTGGACAGGCCCTAGGGGCTACACCTTC. It specifies CASSWTGPRGYTF.

The chain combines TRBV4-1 with TRBJ2-3; TRBD2 matches 7 bases. Trimming took 1 base from V and 1 from J; bases not matched to a gene: 8. Germline lookup yields CDR1 MGHRA and CDR2 YSYEKL. The CDR3 length is 17 residues. The CDR3, as DNA: TGCGCCAGCAGCCAAGGGAGCGGGGTGGGCCGCACAGATACGCAGTATTTT. It translates to CASSQGSGVGRTDTQYF.

This clone was observed a handful of times. The V call is TRBV3-1 (or the pseudogene TRBV3-2), the J call TRBJ1-6; possibly TRBD1 for D (5 bases). Per the germline V gene, CDR1 is LGHDT and CDR2 is YNNKEL (reference sequence). The CDR3 is made up of 15 amino acids. Trimming left V 1 base short and J 8 bases short, with 12 bases between. In DNA form, the CDR3 reads TGTGCCAGCAGCCAAGGATCCGGGGGAGATTCACCCCTCCACTTT. This encodes CASSQGSGGDSPLHF.

The chain has TRBV7-9 and TRBJ2-3; possible D gene TRBD2, 6 bases. The CDR3 sequence is 15 residues long. CDR1 is SEHNR and CDR2 is FQNEAQ in the germline V gene (reference sequence). Trimming pared 5 bases from V and 1 base from J, leaving 13 bases between. CDR3 in DNA: TGTGCCAGCAGCCTCCTTTCGGGAGGCACAGATACGCAGTATTTT. Amino acid sequence: CASSLLSGGTDTQYF.

A note on this clone: An end of the junction does not agree with germline; a read error may underlie this. The genes are TRBV28 and TRBJ2-5; possible D gene TRBD1, 6 bases. CDR1 and CDR2 (germline): MDHEN, SYDVKM. The CDR3 contains 12 residues. CDR3 in DNA: TGTGCCAGCAGCATAGGTGGGGGACATATGGACTTC. Protein sequence: CASSIGGGHMDF.

The chain carries TRBV4-3 and TRBJ2-7, with 8 bases that match TRBD1. CDR1 is LGHNA and CDR2 is YSLEER in the germline V gene. After removal of 0 bases from V and 4 bases from J, the junction contained 5 bases not matched to a gene. The CDR3 loop spans 15 amino acids. CDR3 in DNA: TGCGCCAGCAGCCAAGAAGGCAGGGGGCGATACGAGCAGTACTTC. Protein sequence: CASSQEGRGRYEQYF.

V and J are TRBV13 and TRBJ2-5; D uncertain. V lost 5 bases and J 1 base, leaving 8 bases between the germline ends. Germline loops: CDR1 PRHDT, CDR2 FYEKMQ (reference sequence). The CDR3 length is 13 residues. Written as DNA, the CDR3 is TGTGCCAGCAGCCCCCGAGTCCAAGAGACCCAGTACTTC. Translating gives CASSPRVQETQYF.

This chain connects TRBV9 to TRBJ1-3, with TRBD1 matching over 10 bases. The CDR3 runs to 16 residues. Germline-derived CDR1 and CDR2 are SGDLS and YYNGEE. J lost 2 bases, V lost 3 bases, and 5 bases had no gene match. This CDR3 reads CASSAVGQGAGNTIYF. CDR3 sequence (DNA): TGTGCCAGCAGCGCCGTAGGACAGGGGGCTGGAAACACCATATATTTT.

The chain employs TRBV12-3 or TRBV12-4 and TRBJ2-5; 9 nucleotides align to TRBD1. This CDR3 is 13 amino acids long. V gave up 5 bases and J gave up 5 bases; unmatched junction bases: 3. The CDR3 here is CASSGDRAETQYF. The CDR3 nucleotides are TGTGCCAGCAGTGGGGACAGGGCTGAGACCCAGTACTTC.

The chain couples TRBV28 to TRBJ1-2; maybe TRBD1 (5 bases). The ends were cut back, 8 bases at V and 4 bases at J, with 14 bases in the middle. Germline V gives CDR1 MDHEN, CDR2 SYDVKM. The CDR3 spans 13 residues. This chain's CDR3 is CASRQSGLYGYTF. DNA of the CDR3: TGTGCCAGCCGACAGTCCGGGCTCTATGGCTACACCTTC.

In this sample, this clone turned up once. The same CDR3 also results from other DNA sequences found in this sample. This chain uses TRBV28 with TRBJ1-6; D gene unclear. This CDR3 is built from 12 residues. Per the germline V gene, CDR1 is MDHEN and CDR2 is SYDVKM. The germline V and J ends were trimmed by 5 bases and 7 bases, with 6 bases remaining between them. Written as DNA, the CDR3 is TGTGCCAGCAGTGCCGCGAATTCACCCCTCCACTTT. This gives the protein CASSAANSPLHF.

The V call is TRBV28, the J call TRBJ2-7; D might be TRBD1 (6 bases). The V gene's germline CDR1 is MDHEN and CDR2 SYDVKM. This CDR3 spans 14 amino acids. V lost 7 bases and J 0 bases, leaving 13 bases between the germline ends. In DNA, the CDR3 is TGTGCCAGCAAACTACCGGACAGCTCCTACGAGCAGTACTTC. Amino acid sequence: CASKLPDSSYEQYF.